This TCR beta chain was captured in a study of radiotherapy plus CTLA-4 blockade in lung cancer. Whole-study context: Across the patients, objective responses occurred in approximately 19%, and disease control in 30% to 35%. Study-wide findings and caveats: Radiotherapy with ipilimumab was followed by blood expansion of tumor-derived clones.

This clone was seen only a few times. Its cognate antigen is unknown. Germline V gene data show CDR1 as LNHDA and CDR2 as SQIVND (reference sequence). The CDR3 is 15 residues long. The V segment lost 2 bases and the J segment 5 bases; nucleotides outside the gene matches: 4. The assay was immunoSEQ multiplex PCR, and TCRdb's table has in-frame clones only and misses some. The sample records tens of thousands of clones, 86% being singletons. The chain joins TRBV19 to TRBJ1-4; 8 bases match TRBD1. The TCR comes from a human donor with non-small cell lung cancer who had a partial response to radiotherapy plus ipilimumab. The sample was peripheral blood, taken from a patient treated with radiotherapy plus ipilimumab. The CDR3 sequence is CASSILRTGNEKLFF. In DNA form, the CDR3 reads TGTGCCAGTAGTATACTGAGGACAGGGAATGAAAAACTGTTTTTT.